This paragraph covers one T cell receptor (beta chain) sequence. This sample is drawn from a study of blood T cell repertoires in COVID-19. Across the study: Collection of acute and convalescent COVID-19 samples took place in the United States, Italy and Spain. The analysed material was cDNA or gDNA that came from T cells, B-cell-depleted T cells, or PBMCs.

Original methodology: Nucleated cell number was recorded as an estimate derived from reference gene primer amplification. Profiled with immunoSEQ multiplex PCR; TCRdb holds only in-frame clones, not every one. That table gives V, J and clone size, and the DNA gave D and trimming. The sample yields about 150,000 clones, about 86% seen once. The TCR comes from a woman aged 45-65 years with active or convalescent COVID-19. What was sequenced was peripheral blood.

As DNA, the CDR3 is TGTGCCAGCAGCCAAGCTATAGCGGGAGGCCCGATGAAGTATTTT. It specifies CASSQAIAGGPMKYF. V is TRBV9 and J is TRBJ2-3, with 10 bases aligning to TRBD2. CDR3 size: 15 residues. Germline-derived CDR1 and CDR2 are SGDLS and YYNGEE. The V gene end was trimmed by 4 bases and the J gene end by 13 bases; junction bases not matched to a gene: 15.